This T cell receptor (beta chain) was found in a study of blood T cell repertoires in COVID-19. Turning to the study itself: Whether acute or convalescent, the COVID-19 samples came from the United States, Italy and Spain. PBMCs, B-cell-depleted T cells, or T cells were the source of the cDNA or gDNA that made up the material.

Original processing notes: Amplification from reference gene primers served as the basis for estimated nucleated cell counts. Only in-frame clones appear in the TCRdb table, and some are missing; sequencing was by immunoSEQ multiplex PCR. D and trimming were read from the DNA, whereas the V and J calls and clone size are those reported in that table. Of around 80,000 clones listed, about 83% are singletons. Germline V CDR1 and CDR2: LNHNV, YYDKDF (reference sequence). CDR3 length: 16 residues. V was cut by 5 bases and J by 1 base, with 15 bases left in between. The TCR originated in a human donor in a cohort sampled during active COVID-19. Sequenced input: peripheral blood. The chain is built from TRBV15 and TRBJ2-1, with a tentative D call TRBD2 (6 bases). This chain's CDR3 is CATSGRLVGSYNEQFF. In DNA form, the CDR3 reads TGTGCCACCAGCGGACGACTAGTGGGATCCTACAATGAGCAGTTCTTC. Using reference TRBV15 and TRBJ2-1 for the parts outside the CDR3, the full variable domain is DAMVIQNPRYQVTQFGKPVTLSCSQTLNHNVMYWYQQKSSQAPKLLFHYYDKDFNNEADTPDNFQSRRPNTSFCFLDIRSPGLGDTAMYLCATSGRLVGSYNEQFFGPGTRLTVL.